These T cell receptor beta chains were read from a single sample in a study of T cells in Graves' hyperthyroidism and ophthalmopathy. TCRdb re-derived calls from the multiplex PCR reads in MiXCR, one entry per CDR3 protein. Of under 650,000 distinct CDR3 sequences listed, roughly 16% are singletons. Sequenced sample: blood. Every receptor here comes from a woman aged 30 to 39 with Graves' hyperthyroidism. Each CDR3 is given with its conserved first and last residue. The order of the fields is V gene, clone size, J gene, D gene, CDR3 DNA, CDR3 protein. The D gene is left open where the match is weak. Only some rows state a clone size, as once, few, many or a class for expanded clones.

TRBV6-1,few,TRBJ2-2,-,TGTGCCAGCAGTAAGAGGCTCGTGGATAACACCGGGGAGCTGTTTTTT,CASSKRLVDNTGELFF
TRBV28,many,TRBJ1-5,TRBD1,TGTGCCAGCAGTTCCCCTGGACAGGGGGCTTATCAGCCCCAGCATTTT,CASSSPGQGAYQPQHF
TRBV6-1,many,TRBJ2-6,-,TGTGCCAGCAGCCTTTACCCGTTGGGTAGTGGGGCCAACGTCCTGACTTTC,CASSLYPLGSGANVLTF
TRBV3-1,many,TRBJ2-1,-,TGTGCCAGCAGCCAAGAGTTTGGGGCATCCAACAATGAGCAGTTCTTC,CASSQEFGASNNEQFF
TRBV2,many,TRBJ2-3,-,TGTGCCAGCGCTGGGGCGGGATCAGTAGATACGCAGTATTTT,CASAGAGSVDTQYF
TRBV6-1,few,TRBJ1-5,-,TGTGCCAGCCTAGCGGCCGACTTCAATCAGCCCCAGCATTTT,CASLAADFNQPQHF
TRBV27,few,TRBJ2-1,TRBD1,TGTGCCAGCAGTCCGATACAGGGGGCTCTCAATGAGCAGTTCTTC,CASSPIQGALNEQFF
TRBV6-2/TRBV6-3,many,TRBJ2-7,TRBD1,TGTGCCAGCAGTCATCTGGACAGGGGGGGATCCTACGAGCAGTACTTC,CASSHLDRGGSYEQYF
TRBV5-6,few,TRBJ2-2,-,TGTGCCAGCAGCTTGGGTCCGTCCGGGGAGCTGTTTTTT,CASSLGPSGELFF
TRBV6-1,-,TRBJ2-5,TRBD2,TGTGCCAGCACCTATAGCGGGAGGGCCCGGGAGACCCAGTACTTC,CASTYSGRARETQYF
TRBV27,few,TRBJ1-1,TRBD1,TGTGCCAGCAGTCCCCGACAGGGGCTAAGGGGCACTGAAGCTTTCTTT,CASSPRQGLRGTEAFF
TRBV6-2/TRBV6-3,-,TRBJ2-6,-,TGTGCCAGCAGCCGAGGGGTGGCCGGGGCCAACGTCCTGACTTTC,CASSRGVAGANVLTF
TRBV30,many,TRBJ1-5,-,TGTGCCTGGAGTCGGACAGACAACCTTGGGCCCCAGCATTTT,CAWSRTDNLGPQHF
TRBV28,many,TRBJ2-7,TRBD1,TGTGCCAGCAGTTTGGGACAGGGCTACTACGAGCAGTACTTC,CASSLGQGYYEQYF
TRBV25-1,-,TRBJ2-4,TRBD2,TGTGCCAGATCCCCAGAGCGGGGCAGGGACATTCAGTACTTC,CARSPERGRDIQYF
TRBV7-2,-,TRBJ2-7,TRBD2,TGTGCCAGCAGCCAAGATGTGTCTAGCGGGAGGAGAGAGCAGTACTTC,CASSQDVSSGRREQYF
TRBV29-1,many,TRBJ2-1,TRBD1,TGCAGCACAACCGGGACAGGCTCCTACAATGAGCAGTTCTTC,CSTTGTGSYNEQFF
TRBV20-1,few,TRBJ2-7,TRBD2,TGCAGTGCTACCTTAGCCACCGGGACTAGCGGGGATTCCTGCGAGCAGTACTTC,CSATLATGTSGDSCEQYF
TRBV11-1,many,TRBJ1-1,TRBD1,TGTGCCAGCAGCTTTTCAGGGGGTCAAACTGAAGCTTTCTTT,CASSFSGGQTEAFF
TRBV20-1,many,TRBJ2-5,TRBD1,TGCAGTGCTCGAAGGCAGGGGGCGGTTAGTGAGACCCAGTACTTC,CSARRQGAVSETQYF
TRBV5-1,-,TRBJ2-1,TRBD2,TGCGCCAGCAGCTTTTGGACTAGCGGGAGCTCCTACAATGAGCAGTTCTTC,CASSFWTSGSSYNEQFF
TRBV7-9,few,TRBJ2-7,TRBD2,TGTGCCAGCAGCCCTAGCGGGAGACTCCACGAGCAGTACTTC,CASSPSGRLHEQYF
TRBV27,-,TRBJ2-2,-,TGTGCCAGCAGTTTCCTCCTGAACACCGGGGAGCTGTTTTTT,CASSFLLNTGELFF
TRBV4-1,-,TRBJ2-2,-,TGCGCCAGCAGCCAGGAGGCCTTCGGGGGGGAGCTGTTTTTT,CASSQEAFGGELFF
TRBV12-3/TRBV12-4,-,TRBJ2-3,TRBD2,TGTGCCAGCGGTTTAGCTCTAGCGGACCCTAGCACAGATACGCAGTATTTT,CASGLALADPSTDTQYF
TRBV3-1,many,TRBJ2-3,-,TGTGCCAGCAGCCTCAACAGTGCAGATACGCAGTATTTT,CASSLNSADTQYF
TRBV2,-,TRBJ1-1,-,TGTGCCAGCCTGGGGGGGCGGCACACTGAAACTTTCTTT,CASLGGRHTETFF
TRBV12-5,many,TRBJ2-6,-,TGTGCTAGTGGTTTGGTACTTTTCGGGTTAATGGCGGGGGCCAACGTCCTGACTTTC,CASGLVLFGLMAGANVLTF
TRBV20-1,few,TRBJ2-7,TRBD2,TGCAGTGCTAGAGAGGCTCGACTAGCGGGGCCCTACGAGCAGTACTTC,CSAREARLAGPYEQYF
TRBV6-1,many,TRBJ2-1,TRBD2,TGTGCCAGCAGTCGGACTAGCGGGATCTACAATGAGCAGTTCTTC,CASSRTSGIYNEQFF
TRBV6-2/TRBV6-3,-,TRBJ2-1,TRBD2,TGTGCCAGCAGGCATGGACTAGCGGGAGGGAATGAGCAGTTCTTC,CASRHGLAGGNEQFF
TRBV7-8,many,TRBJ2-3,-,TGTGCCAGCAGCTTAGAAAGGCCAACCGCCACAGATACGCAGTATTTT,CASSLERPTATDTQYF
TRBV9,few,TRBJ2-7,TRBD1,TGTGCCAGCAGCGCTATAGGACAGGGAAATGGCGAGCAGTACTTC,CASSAIGQGNGEQYF
TRBV6-5,once,TRBJ2-1,TRBD2,TGTGCCAGCAGTTATATGCGGGAGGGGGATGAGCAGTTCTTC,CASSYMREGDEQFF
TRBV6-2/TRBV6-3,many,TRBJ2-2,TRBD2,TGTGCCAGCAGTTCCCTCCCTCATGGAGTAGCGGGAGTGAACACCGGGGAGCTGTTTTTT,CASSSLPHGVAGVNTGELFF
TRBV2,many,TRBJ1-1,-,TGTGCCAGCAGTGAAGGGGGCGGGGGGTTCACTGAAGCTTTCTTT,CASSEGGGGFTEAFF
TRBV6-4,-,TRBJ1-4,TRBD1,TGTGCCAACAGTCTTGACAGGGGGCGCGGTAATGAAAAACTGTTTTTT,CANSLDRGRGNEKLFF
TRBV7-3,few,TRBJ1-5,-,TGTGCCAGCACTGGGGTGGGGGCGCCGGGCAATCAGCCCCAGCATTTT,CASTGVGAPGNQPQHF
TRBV6-1,-,TRBJ1-5,-,TGTGCCAGCAGTGATTGGGAAACCACAACTATCAATCAGCCCCAGCATTTT,CASSDWETTTINQPQHF
TRBV27,few,TRBJ1-2,-,TGTGCCAGCAGTTTTTCGGGATTTTACCATGGCTACACCTTC,CASSFSGFYHGYTF
TRBV7-9,many,TRBJ2-2,-,TGTGCCAGCAGCCCCCCCGGAAGTGGCAGATCGACCGGGGAGCTGTTTTTT,CASSPPGSGRSTGELFF
TRBV27,many,TRBJ1-2,TRBD1,TGTGCCAGCAGTTTATTCGGGACAGGGGGCTATGGCTACACCTTC,CASSLFGTGGYGYTF